This T cell receptor (beta chain) was retrieved from a study of shared clonotypes between healthy human individuals. The V gene lost 5 bases and the J gene lost 0 bases, with 10 bases spanning the gap. Per the germline V gene, CDR1 is SNHLY and CDR2 is FYNNEI. The CDR3 has 14 residues. Study observations and caveats: Compared with clonotypes that all four donors shared, non-shared clonotypes had lower generation probabilities. Sampling involved blood alone; tissue repertoires likely differ.

Methods used by the authors: Filtering differed for immunoSEQ, which gave only junction sequences without quality scores. Here immunoSEQ multiplex PCR was the method, and the copy in TCRdb shows in-frame clones only, minus some. V, J and clone size are those of that table, while D and trimming were read from the DNA. The table shows hundreds of thousands of clones, with around 78% occurring only once. As to this clone: What it binds is unknown. This sample includes further DNA sequences coding for the same CDR3.

The study drew all its donors from Caucasian adults living in Nashville, Tennessee. Sequencing was carried out using memory CD4+ T cells sorted from blood. Regarding subset: CD45RA-negative fraction. The J gene is TRBJ1-1, the V gene TRBV2, with D maybe TRBD1 (6 bases). The sequence came from a woman aged 25-40 years in good health. CDR3 nucleotide sequence: TGTGCCAGCAGTTTACAGGGAGTGAACACTGAAGCTTTCTTT. This translates into CASSLQGVNTEAFF.